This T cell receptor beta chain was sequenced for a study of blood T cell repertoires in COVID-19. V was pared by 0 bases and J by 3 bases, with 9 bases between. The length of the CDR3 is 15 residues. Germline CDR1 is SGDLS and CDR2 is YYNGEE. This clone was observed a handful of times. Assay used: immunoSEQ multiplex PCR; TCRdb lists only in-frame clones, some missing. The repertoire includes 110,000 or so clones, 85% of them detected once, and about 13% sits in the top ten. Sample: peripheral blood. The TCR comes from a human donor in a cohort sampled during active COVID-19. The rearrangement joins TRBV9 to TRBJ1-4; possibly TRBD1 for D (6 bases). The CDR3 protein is CASSVAGTPNEKLFF. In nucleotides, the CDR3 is TGTGCCAGCAGCGTAGCAGGGACACCTAATGAAAAACTGTTTTTT.